The clone carrying this T cell receptor (beta chain) was counted between two and nine times. Antigen: not known. TCRdb reprocessed the reads with MiXCR, giving one entry per CDR3 protein. The table lists around 530,000 distinct CDR3 sequences, around 27% of them singletons. Per germline, CDR1 MNHEY and CDR2 SVGAGI. The CDR3 loop spans 14 amino acids. V was trimmed by 4 bases and J by 5 bases, leaving 14 bases between them. These data belong to a study of T cell repertoires in cytomegalovirus infection. Across the study: A matching HLA type, together with CMV infection, was signaled by public TCR beta signatures. Whole-study findings and limits: CMV-specific TCR beta clonotypes restricted by HLA-C dominated the ex vivo response.

The source of this sequence is a human donor in good health (CMV status not recorded). Some clones in this sample may be carry-over from other donors' samples. The source material was PBMCs. This rearrangement joins TRBV6-5 to TRBJ1-1; a possible D gene is TRBD1 (6 bases). The CDR3, as DNA: TGTGCCAGCAGTTTCCGGGGGGCCCGGACTGAAGCTTTCTTT. This encodes CASSFRGARTEAFF.